These 16 T cell receptor beta chains share one sample of origin, sequenced in a study of blood T cell repertoires in COVID-19. The repertoire was sequenced with immunoSEQ multiplex PCR; TCRdb's copy has only in-frame clones and lacks some. The data hold tens of thousands of clones, with over 80% observed a single time. The specimen was peripheral blood. Receptors originate from a woman of 80 years or more with active or convalescent COVID-19.

This clone was recorded only once. The chain has TRBV6-5 and TRBJ1-6; 9 bases agree with TRBD1. The J segment lost 9 bases and the V segment lost 1 base, leaving 7 bases of the junction unmatched. Looked up from germline, CDR1 is MNHEY and CDR2 is SVGAGI. The length of the CDR3 is 16 residues. The CDR3 spells CASSYLTGQGSSPLHF. For the CDR3, the DNA is TGTGCCAGCAGTTACTTGACAGGACAGGGGTCTTCACCCCTCCACTTT.

The genes are TRBV7-2 and TRBJ2-3; no clear D gene. CDR1 and CDR2 from the germline V gene are SGHTA and FQGNSA. V lost 5 bases and J 4 bases, leaving 16 bases between the germline ends. The CDR3 spans 15 residues. CDR3: CASSALGLSADTQYF. The CDR3, as DNA: TGTGCCAGCAGCGCTCTAGGTCTTTCCGCAGATACGCAGTATTTT.

The chain recombines TRBV9 with TRBJ1-1; D may be TRBD1 (5 bases). V was clipped by 3 bases and J by 2 bases, with 14 bases between them. Looked up from germline, CDR1 is SGDLS and CDR2 is YYNGEE. The CDR3 is 15 amino acids. Here the CDR3 DNA reads TGTGCCAGCAGCGCCTCCGGGGGTACCAACACTGAAGCTTTCTTT. Its protein product is CASSASGGTNTEAFF.

The chain combines TRBV28 with TRBJ1-6; TRBD1 agrees at 10 bases. This CDR3 spans 14 amino acids. The trim removed 5 bases at V and 8 bases at J, leaving 3 bases unmatched. Germline loops: CDR1 MDHEN, CDR2 SYDVKM. The CDR3 sequence is CASSMGQGHSPLHF. CDR3 coding DNA: TGTGCCAGCAGTATGGGACAGGGGCATTCACCCCTCCACTTT.

This sequence joins TRBV27 and TRBJ2-6, with D hard to call. The CDR3 has 13 residues. V lost 6 bases to trimming and J lost 2 bases, with 5 bases between them. Per germline, CDR1 MNHEY and CDR2 SMNVEV (reference sequence). CDR3 sequence reads: CASSLAGANVLTF. The CDR3 nucleotides read TGTGCCAGCAGCCTTGCTGGGGCCAACGTCCTGACTTTC.

This chain joins TRBV30 and TRBJ2-2; tentative D call: TRBD1 (5 bases). Trimming took off 5 bases at V and 0 bases at J, with 10 bases between the two ends. The CDR3 is made up of 14 amino acids. CDR1 is GTSNPN and CDR2 is SVGIG in the germline V gene (reference sequence). The CDR3 coding sequence is TGTGCCTGGGATAGACAGACGAACACCGGGGAGCTGTTTTTT. As protein: CAWDRQTNTGELFF. Filled out from reference TRBV30 and TRBJ2-2, the complete variable domain reads SQTIHQWPATLVQPVGSPLSLECTVEGTSNPNLYWYRQAAGRGLQLLFYSVGIGQISSEVPQNLSASRPQDRQFILSSKKLLLSDSGFYLCAWDRQTNTGELFFGEGSRLTVL.

This chain uses TRBV29-1 with TRBJ2-7, with D perhaps TRBD1 (6 bases). Germline V CDR1 and CDR2: SQVTM, ANQGSEA. The V end was cut by 8 bases, the J end by 6 bases, with 14 bases between. The CDR3 length is 11 residues. CDR3: CSTRQVGEQYF. Written as DNA, the CDR3 is TGCAGCACCCGACAGGTCGGCGAGCAGTACTTC.

This rearrangement joins TRBV15 to TRBJ2-7; 7 nucleotides line up with TRBD2. Trimming took 1 base from V and 3 from J; bases not matched to a gene: 9. The germline gives CDR1 LNHNV, CDR2 YYDKDF (reference sequence). The CDR3 covers 16 residues. CDR3 in DNA: TGTGCCACCAGCAGAGGTGTCGGGGGGAACGACTACGAGCAGTACTTC. It encodes CATSRGVGGNDYEQYF. Full variable domain (missing parts from reference TRBV15 and TRBJ2-7): DAMVIQNPRYQVTQFGKPVTLSCSQTLNHNVMYWYQQKSSQAPKLLFHYYDKDFNNEADTPDNFQSRRPNTSFCFLDIRSPGLGDTAMYLCATSRGVGGNDYEQYFGPGTRLTVT.

The chain carries TRBV5-1 and TRBJ2-2; no firm D call. V lost 0 bases, J lost 7 bases, and 7 bases lay in between. The V gene's germline CDR1 is SGHRS and CDR2 YFSETQ. This CDR3 has 13 residues. DNA for the CDR3: TGCGCCAGCAGCTTGGTACCGGGCGGGGAGCTGTTTTTT. Translation gives CASSLVPGGELFF.

This clone was detected once. V is TRBV18 and J is TRBJ2-1; 8 positions agree with TRBD2. CDR1 KGHSH and CDR2 LQKENI come from the germline V gene. The CDR3 consists of 16 residues. V gave up 0 bases and J gave up 1 base; unmatched junction bases: 2. The CDR3 DNA is TGTGCCAGCTCACCACCCGCGGGAGGTTCCTACAATGAGCAGTTCTTC. Its protein is CASSPPAGGSYNEQFF.

This sequence joins TRBV10-3 and TRBJ2-3, with 11 bases fitting TRBD2. Germline lookup yields CDR1 ENHRY and CDR2 SYGVKD. J gave up 6 bases and V 8 bases, and 7 bases lay outside the gene matches. The CDR3 covers 14 residues. The CDR3 sequence: CAIESSGGADTQYF. For the CDR3, the DNA is TGTGCCATCGAAAGTAGCGGGGGGGCCGATACGCAGTATTTT.

The genes are TRBV7-9 and TRBJ2-1; 7 bases line up with TRBD2. CDR1 and CDR2 (germline): SEHNR, FQNEAQ (reference sequence). The junction had 16 bases not matched to a gene; V was cut back by 5 bases and J by 3 bases. The CDR3 is 18 amino acids. The CDR3 region has the DNA TGTGCCAGCAGCCCCCCGTTGGTGGGGAGCGGGGACTACAATGAGCAGTTCTTC. It encodes CASSPPLVGSGDYNEQFF.

CDR3 in amino acids: CASSEKGQGHYGYTF. The CDR3 nucleotides are TGTGCCAGCAGTGAGAAAGGACAGGGGCACTATGGCTACACCTTC. This sequence joins TRBV6-1 and TRBJ1-2; 9 bases agree with TRBD1. The germline gives CDR1 MNHNS, CDR2 SASEGT. CDR3 length: 15 residues. The trim removed 3 bases at V and 3 bases at J, leaving 5 bases unmatched.

CDR3 nucleotide sequence: TGTGCCAGCAGTAGTCAAGGGGTAGAGACCGGGGAGCTGTTTTTT. It yields the protein CASSSQGVETGELFF. This chain links TRBV2 with TRBJ2-2, with D maybe TRBD1 (5 bases). The CDR3 is 15 residues long. Trimming pared 5 bases from V and 5 bases from J, leaving 15 bases between. Per germline, CDR1 SNHLY and CDR2 FYNNEI.

The V and J genes are TRBV30 and TRBJ1-3; D unclear. V dropped 3 bases and J dropped 4 bases, with 10 bases sitting between them. The length of the CDR3 is 13 residues. CDR1 GTSNPN and CDR2 SVGIG come from the germline V gene (reference sequence). CDR3 nucleotides: TGTGCCTGGAGCGTAACTTCCGGAAACACCATATATTTT. Protein product: CAWSVTSGNTIYF.

V is TRBV6-4 and J is TRBJ2-2; D may be TRBD2 (6 bases). The CDR3 contains 18 residues. V lost 3 bases and J 0 bases, leaving 17 bases between the germline ends. The germline CDR1 and CDR2 sequences are MRHNA and SNTAGT. The CDR3 reads CASSEVGSSGANTGELFF. For the CDR3, the DNA is TGTGCCAGCAGTGAAGTCGGTAGTAGCGGAGCGAACACCGGGGAGCTGTTTTTT.